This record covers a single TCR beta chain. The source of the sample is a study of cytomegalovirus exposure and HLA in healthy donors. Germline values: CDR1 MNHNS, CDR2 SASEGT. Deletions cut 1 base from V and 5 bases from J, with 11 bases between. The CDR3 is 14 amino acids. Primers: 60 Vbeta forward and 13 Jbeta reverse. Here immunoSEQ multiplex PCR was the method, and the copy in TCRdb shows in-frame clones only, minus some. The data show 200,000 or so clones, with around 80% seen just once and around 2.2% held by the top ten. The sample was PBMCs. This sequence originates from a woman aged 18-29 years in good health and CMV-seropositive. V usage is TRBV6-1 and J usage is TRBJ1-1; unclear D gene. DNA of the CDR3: TGTGCCAGCAGTGAAGGGGCGACGTGGACTGAAGCTTTCTTT. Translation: CASSEGATWTEAFF.